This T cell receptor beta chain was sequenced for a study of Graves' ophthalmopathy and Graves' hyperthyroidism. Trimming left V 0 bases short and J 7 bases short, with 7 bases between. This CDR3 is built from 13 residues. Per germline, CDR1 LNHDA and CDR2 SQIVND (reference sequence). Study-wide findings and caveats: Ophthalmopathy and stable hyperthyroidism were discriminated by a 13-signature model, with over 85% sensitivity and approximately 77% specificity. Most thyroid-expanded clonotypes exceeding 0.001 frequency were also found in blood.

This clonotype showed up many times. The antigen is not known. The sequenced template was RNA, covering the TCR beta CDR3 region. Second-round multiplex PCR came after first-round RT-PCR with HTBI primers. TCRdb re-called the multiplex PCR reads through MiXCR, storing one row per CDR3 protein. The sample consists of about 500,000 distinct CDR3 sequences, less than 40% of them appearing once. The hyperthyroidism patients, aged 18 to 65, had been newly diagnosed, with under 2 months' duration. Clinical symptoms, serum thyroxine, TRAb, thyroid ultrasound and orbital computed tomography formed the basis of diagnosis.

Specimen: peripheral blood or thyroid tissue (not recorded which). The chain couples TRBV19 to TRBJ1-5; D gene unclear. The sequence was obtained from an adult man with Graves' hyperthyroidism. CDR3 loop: CASSIEVGQPQHF. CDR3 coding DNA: TGTGCCAGTAGTATAGAAGTCGGCCAGCCCCAGCATTTT.